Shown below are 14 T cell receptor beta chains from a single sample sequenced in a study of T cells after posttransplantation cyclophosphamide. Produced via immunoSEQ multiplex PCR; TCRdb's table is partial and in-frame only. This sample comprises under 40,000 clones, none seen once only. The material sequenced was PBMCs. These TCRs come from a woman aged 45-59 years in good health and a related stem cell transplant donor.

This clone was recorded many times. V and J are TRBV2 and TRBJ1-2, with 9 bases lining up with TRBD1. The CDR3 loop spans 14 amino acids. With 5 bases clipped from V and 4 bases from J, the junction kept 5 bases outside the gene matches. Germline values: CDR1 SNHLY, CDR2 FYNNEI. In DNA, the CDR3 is TGTGCCAGCAGTATAGGACAGGGGCCCTATGGCTACACCTTC. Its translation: CASSIGQGPYGYTF.

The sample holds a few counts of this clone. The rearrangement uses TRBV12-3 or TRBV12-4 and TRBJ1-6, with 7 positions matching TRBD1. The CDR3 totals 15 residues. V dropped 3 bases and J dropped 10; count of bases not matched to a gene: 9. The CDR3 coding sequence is TGTGCCAGCAGTTTGTGGGACAGCGTTTCCTCACCCCTCCACTTT. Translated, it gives CASSLWDSVSSPLHF.

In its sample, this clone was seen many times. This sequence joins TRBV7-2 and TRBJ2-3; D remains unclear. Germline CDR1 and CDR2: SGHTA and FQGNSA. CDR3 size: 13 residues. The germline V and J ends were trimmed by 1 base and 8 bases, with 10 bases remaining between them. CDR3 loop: CASSLEFRVTQYF. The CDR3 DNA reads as TGTGCCAGCAGCTTAGAATTCCGGGTTACGCAGTATTTT.

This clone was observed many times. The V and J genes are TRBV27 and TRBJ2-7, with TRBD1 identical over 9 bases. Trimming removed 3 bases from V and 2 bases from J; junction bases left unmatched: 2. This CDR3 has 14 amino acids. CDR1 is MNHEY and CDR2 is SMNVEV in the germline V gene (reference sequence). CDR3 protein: CASSFTGGPYEQYF. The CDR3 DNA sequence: TGTGCCAGCAGTTTTACAGGGGGCCCCTACGAGCAGTACTTC.

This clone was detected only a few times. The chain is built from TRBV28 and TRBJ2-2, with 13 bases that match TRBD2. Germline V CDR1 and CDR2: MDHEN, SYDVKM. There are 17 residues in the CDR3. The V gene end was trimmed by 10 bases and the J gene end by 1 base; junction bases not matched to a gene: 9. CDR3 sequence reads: CATEGLAGSRNTGELFF. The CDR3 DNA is TGTGCCACCGAGGGACTAGCGGGATCAAGGAACACCGGGGAGCTGTTTTTT.

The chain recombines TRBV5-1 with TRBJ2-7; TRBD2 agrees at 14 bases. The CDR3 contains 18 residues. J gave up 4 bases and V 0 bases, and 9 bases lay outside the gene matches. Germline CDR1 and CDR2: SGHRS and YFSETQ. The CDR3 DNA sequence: TGCGCCAGCAGCTTGGCCAAGGGACTAGCGGGAGATCCATACGAGCAGTACTTC. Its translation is CASSLAKGLAGDPYEQYF.

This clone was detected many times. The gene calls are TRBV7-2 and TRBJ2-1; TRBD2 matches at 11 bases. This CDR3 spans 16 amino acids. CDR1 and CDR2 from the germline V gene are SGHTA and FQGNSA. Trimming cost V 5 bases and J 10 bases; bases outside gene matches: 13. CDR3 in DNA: TGTGCCAGCAGCATCAATAGCGGGAGGGCCCTGGGAGAGCAGTTCTTC. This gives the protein CASSINSGRALGEQFF.

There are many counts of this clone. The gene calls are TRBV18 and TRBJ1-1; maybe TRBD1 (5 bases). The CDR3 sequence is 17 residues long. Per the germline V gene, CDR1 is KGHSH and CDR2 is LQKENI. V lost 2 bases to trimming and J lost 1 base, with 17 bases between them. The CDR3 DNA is TGTGCCAGCTCACCAGATCAGGGATCACTCCCGAACACTGAAGCTTTCTTT. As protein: CASSPDQGSLPNTEAFF.

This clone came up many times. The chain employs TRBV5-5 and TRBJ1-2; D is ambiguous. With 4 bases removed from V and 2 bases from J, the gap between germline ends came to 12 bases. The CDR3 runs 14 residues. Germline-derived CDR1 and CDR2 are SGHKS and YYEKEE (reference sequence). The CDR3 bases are TGTGCCAGCAGCCCTGTAACAAGAAACTATGGCTACACCTTC. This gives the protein CASSPVTRNYGYTF.

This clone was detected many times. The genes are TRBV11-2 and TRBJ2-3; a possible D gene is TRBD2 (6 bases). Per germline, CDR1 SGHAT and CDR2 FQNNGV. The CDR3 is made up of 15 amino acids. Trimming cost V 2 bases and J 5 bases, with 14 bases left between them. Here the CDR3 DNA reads TGTGCCAGCAGCTTATTTGCTAGCGTCGTAGATACGCAGTATTTT. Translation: CASSLFASVVDTQYF.

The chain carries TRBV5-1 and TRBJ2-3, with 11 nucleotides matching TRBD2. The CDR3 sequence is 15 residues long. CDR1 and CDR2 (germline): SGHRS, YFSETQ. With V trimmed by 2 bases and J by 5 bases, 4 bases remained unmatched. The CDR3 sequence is CASSFASGRKDTQYF. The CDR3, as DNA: TGCGCCAGCAGCTTCGCTAGCGGGAGGAAAGATACGCAGTATTTT. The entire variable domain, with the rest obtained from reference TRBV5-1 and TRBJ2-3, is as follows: KAGVTQTPRYLIKTRGQQVTLSCSPISGHRSVSWYQQTPGQGLQFLFEYFSETQRNKGNFPGRFSGRQFSNSRSEMNVSTLELGDSALYLCASSFASGRKDTQYFGPGTRLTVL.

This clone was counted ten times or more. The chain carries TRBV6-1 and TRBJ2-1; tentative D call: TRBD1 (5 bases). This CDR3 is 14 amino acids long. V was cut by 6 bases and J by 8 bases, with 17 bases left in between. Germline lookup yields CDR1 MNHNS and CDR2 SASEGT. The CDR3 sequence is CASSPSQGRDEQFF. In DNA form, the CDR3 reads TGTGCCAGCAGCCCGAGTCAGGGTAGGGATGAGCAGTTCTTC.

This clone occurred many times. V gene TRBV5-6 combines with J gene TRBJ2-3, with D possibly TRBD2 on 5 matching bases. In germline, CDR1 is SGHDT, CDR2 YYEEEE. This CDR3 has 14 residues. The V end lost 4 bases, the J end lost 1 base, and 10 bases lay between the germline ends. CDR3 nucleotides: TGTGCCAGCAGCCACGGGGTAGGCACAGATACGCAGTATTTT. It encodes CASSHGVGTDTQYF. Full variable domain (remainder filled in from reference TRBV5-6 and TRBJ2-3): DAGVTQSPTHLIKTRGQQVTLRCSPKSGHDTVSWYQQALGQGPQFIFQYYEEEERQRGNFPDRFSGHQFPNYSSELNVNALLLGDSALYLCASSHGVGTDTQYFGPGTRLTVL.

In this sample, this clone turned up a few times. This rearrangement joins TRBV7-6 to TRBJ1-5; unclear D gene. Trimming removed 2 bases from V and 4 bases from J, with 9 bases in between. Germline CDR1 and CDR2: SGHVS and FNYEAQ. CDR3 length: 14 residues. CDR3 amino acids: CASSLYGYNQPQHF. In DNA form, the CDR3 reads TGTGCCAGCAGCTTATACGGGTATAATCAGCCCCAGCATTTT.